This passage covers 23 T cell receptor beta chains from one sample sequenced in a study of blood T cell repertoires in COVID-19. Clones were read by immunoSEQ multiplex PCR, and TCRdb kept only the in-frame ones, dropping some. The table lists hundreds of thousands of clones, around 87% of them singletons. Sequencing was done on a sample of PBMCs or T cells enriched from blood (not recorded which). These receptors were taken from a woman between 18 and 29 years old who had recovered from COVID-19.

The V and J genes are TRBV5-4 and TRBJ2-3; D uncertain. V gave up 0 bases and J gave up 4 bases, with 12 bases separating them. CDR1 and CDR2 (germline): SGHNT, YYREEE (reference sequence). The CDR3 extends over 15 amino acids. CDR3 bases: TGTGCCAGCAGCTTGGGAAAGAGAAGCTCAGATACGCAGTATTTT. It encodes CASSLGKRSSDTQYF.

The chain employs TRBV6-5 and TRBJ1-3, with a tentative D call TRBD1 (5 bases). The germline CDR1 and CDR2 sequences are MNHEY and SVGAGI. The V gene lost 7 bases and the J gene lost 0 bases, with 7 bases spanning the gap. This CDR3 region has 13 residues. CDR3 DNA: TGTGCCAGCACAAGGGGCTCTGGAAACACCATATATTTT. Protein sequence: CASTRGSGNTIYF.

The CDR3 DNA sequence: TGTGCCAGCAGCAAACAGGGATCTGGAAACACCATATATTTT. Protein: CASSKQGSGNTIYF. This rearrangement joins TRBV6-5 to TRBJ1-3; a possible D gene is TRBD1 (6 bases). The CDR3 contains 14 residues. V dropped 6 bases and J dropped 1 base, with 10 bases sitting between them. Germline CDR1 reads MNHEY; CDR2 reads SVGAGI.

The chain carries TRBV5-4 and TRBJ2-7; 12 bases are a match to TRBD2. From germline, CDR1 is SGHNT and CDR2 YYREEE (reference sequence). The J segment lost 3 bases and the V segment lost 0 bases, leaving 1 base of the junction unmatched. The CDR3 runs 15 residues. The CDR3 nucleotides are TGTGCCAGCAGCTTGGGACTAGCGGGGGACTACGAGCAGTACTTC. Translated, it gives CASSLGLAGDYEQYF.

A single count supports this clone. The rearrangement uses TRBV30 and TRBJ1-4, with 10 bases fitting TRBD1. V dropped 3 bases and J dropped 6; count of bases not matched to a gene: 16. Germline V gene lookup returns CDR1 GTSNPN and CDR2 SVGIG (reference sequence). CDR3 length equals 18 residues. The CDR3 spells CAWSDIGGQGMGDEKLFF. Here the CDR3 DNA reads TGTGCCTGGAGCGATATAGGGGGACAGGGGATGGGTGATGAAAAACTGTTTTTT.

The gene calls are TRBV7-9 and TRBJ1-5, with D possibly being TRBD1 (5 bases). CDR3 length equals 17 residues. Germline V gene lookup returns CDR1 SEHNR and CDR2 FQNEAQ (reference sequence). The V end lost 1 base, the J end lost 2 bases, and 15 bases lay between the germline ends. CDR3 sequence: CASSLVVGGGGNQPQHF. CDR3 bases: TGTGCCAGCAGCTTAGTAGTCGGGGGAGGGGGCAATCAGCCCCAGCATTTT.

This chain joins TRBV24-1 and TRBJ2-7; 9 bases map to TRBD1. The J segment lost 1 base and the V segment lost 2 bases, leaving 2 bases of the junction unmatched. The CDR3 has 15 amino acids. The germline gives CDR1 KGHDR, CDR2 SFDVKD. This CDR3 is CATSDSGTGSYEQYF. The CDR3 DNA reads TGTGCCACCAGTGATTCCGGGACAGGGTCCTACGAGCAGTACTTC.

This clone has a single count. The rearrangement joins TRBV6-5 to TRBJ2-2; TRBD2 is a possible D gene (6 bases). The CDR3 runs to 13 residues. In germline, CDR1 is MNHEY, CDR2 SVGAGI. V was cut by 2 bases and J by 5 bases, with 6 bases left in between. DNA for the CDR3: TGTGCCAGCAGTTACGCGGGAACCGGGGAGCTGTTTTTT. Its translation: CASSYAGTGELFF.

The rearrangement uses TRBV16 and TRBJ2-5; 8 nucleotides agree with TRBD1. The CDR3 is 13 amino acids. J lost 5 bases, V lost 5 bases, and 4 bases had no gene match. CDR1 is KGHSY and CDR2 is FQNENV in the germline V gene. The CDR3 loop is CASSGDRWETQYF. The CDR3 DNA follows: TGTGCCAGCAGCGGGGACAGGTGGGAGACCCAGTACTTC.

This CDR3 reads CASSPGQGRNTEAFF. CDR3 nucleotides: TGTGCCAGCAGCCCCGGACAGGGGCGGAACACTGAAGCTTTCTTT. This rearrangement joins TRBV27 to TRBJ1-1, with TRBD1 matching 9 bases. CDR3 length: 15 amino acids. Trimming cost V 6 bases and J 1 base; bases outside gene matches: 6. Germline CDR1 MNHEY, CDR2 SMNVEV (reference sequence).

This CDR3 reads CASSPGGYTF. The CDR3 nucleotides are TGTGCCAGCAGCCCGGGGGGCTACACCTTC. V usage is TRBV7-4 and J usage is TRBJ1-2; D gene uncertain. Germline V gene lookup returns CDR1 SGHVT and CDR2 SQSDAQ. Trimming cost V 5 bases and J 8 bases, with 6 bases left between them. The length of the CDR3 is 10 residues.

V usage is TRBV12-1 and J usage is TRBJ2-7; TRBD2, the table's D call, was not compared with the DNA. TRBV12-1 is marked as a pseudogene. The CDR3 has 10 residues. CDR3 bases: TGTGCCAGCTCCCCGGACGAGCAGTACTTC. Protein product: CASSPDEQYF.

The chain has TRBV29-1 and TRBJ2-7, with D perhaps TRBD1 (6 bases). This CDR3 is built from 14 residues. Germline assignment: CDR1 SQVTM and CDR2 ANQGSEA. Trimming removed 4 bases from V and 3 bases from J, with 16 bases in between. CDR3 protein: CSVVILDSLYEQYF. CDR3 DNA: TGCAGCGTTGTTATTTTGGACAGTCTCTACGAGCAGTACTTC.

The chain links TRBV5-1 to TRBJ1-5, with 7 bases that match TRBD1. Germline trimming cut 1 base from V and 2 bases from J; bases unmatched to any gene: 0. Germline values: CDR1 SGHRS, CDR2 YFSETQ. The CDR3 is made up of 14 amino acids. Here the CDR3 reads CASSLTGGNQPQHF. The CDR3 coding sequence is TGCGCCAGCAGCTTGACAGGGGGCAATCAGCCCCAGCATTTT.

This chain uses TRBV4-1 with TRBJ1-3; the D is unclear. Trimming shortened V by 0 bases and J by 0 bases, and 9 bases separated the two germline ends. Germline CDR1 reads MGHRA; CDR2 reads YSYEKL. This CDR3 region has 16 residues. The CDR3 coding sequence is TGCGCCAGCAGCCAAGATCAGGAACCCTCTGGAAACACCATATATTTT. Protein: CASSQDQEPSGNTIYF.

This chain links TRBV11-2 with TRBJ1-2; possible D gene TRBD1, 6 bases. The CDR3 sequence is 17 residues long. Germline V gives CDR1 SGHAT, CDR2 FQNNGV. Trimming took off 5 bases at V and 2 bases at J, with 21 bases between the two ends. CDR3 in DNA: TGTGCCAGCAGCGCTGCGGCGGGAGGACAGCCGAACTATGGCTACACCTTC. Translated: CASSAAAGGQPNYGYTF. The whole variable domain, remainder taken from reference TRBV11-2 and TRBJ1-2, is EAGVAQSPRYKIIEKRQSVAFWCNPISGHATLYWYQQILGQGPKLLIQFQNNGVVDDSQLPKDRFSAERLKGVDSTLKIQPAKLEDSAVYLCASSAAAGGQPNYGYTFGSGTRLTVV.

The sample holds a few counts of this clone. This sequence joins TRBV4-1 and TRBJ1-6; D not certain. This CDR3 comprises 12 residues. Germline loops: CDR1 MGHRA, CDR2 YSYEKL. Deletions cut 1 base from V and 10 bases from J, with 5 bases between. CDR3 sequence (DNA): TGCGCCAGCAGCCAAGGTGGCTCACCCCTCCACTTT. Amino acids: CASSQGGSPLHF.

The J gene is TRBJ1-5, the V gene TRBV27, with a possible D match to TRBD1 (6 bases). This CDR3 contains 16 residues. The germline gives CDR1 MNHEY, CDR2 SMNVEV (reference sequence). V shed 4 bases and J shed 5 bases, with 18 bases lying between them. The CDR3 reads CASSSYQRQEDQPQHF. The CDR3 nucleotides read TGTGCCAGCAGTTCCTACCAGAGACAGGAGGATCAGCCCCAGCATTTT.

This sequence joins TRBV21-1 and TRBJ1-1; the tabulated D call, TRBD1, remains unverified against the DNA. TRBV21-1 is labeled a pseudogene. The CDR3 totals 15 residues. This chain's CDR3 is CASSYRTGKNTEAFF. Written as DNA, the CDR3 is TGTGCCAGCAGCTATCGGACAGGGAAGAACACTGAAGCTTTCTTT.

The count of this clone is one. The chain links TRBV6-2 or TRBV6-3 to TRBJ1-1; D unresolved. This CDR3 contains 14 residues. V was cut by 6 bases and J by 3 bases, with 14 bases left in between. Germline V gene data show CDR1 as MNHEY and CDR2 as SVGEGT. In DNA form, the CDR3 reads TGTGCCAGCAGCCTACCTTTACGGGACACTGAAGCTTTCTTT. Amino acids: CASSLPLRDTEAFF.

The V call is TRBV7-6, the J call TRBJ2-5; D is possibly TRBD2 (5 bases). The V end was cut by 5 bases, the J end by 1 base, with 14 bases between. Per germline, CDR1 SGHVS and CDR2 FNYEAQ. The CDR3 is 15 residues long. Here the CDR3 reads CASSQGWSGQETQYF. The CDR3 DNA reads TGTGCCAGCAGCCAAGGGTGGAGCGGCCAAGAGACCCAGTACTTC. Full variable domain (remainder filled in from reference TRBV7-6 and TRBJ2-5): GAGVSQSPRYKVTKRGQDVALRCDPISGHVSLYWYRQALGQGPEFLTYFNYEAQQDKSGLPNDRFSAERPEGSISTLTIQRTEQRDSAMYRCASSQGWSGQETQYFGPGTRLLVL.

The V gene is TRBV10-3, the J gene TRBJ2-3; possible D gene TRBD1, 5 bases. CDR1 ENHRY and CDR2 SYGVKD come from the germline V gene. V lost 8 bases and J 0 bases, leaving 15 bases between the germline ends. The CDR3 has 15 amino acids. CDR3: CAIAAGRSSTDTQYF. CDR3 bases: TGTGCCATCGCCGCAGGGCGTTCTAGCACAGATACGCAGTATTTT.

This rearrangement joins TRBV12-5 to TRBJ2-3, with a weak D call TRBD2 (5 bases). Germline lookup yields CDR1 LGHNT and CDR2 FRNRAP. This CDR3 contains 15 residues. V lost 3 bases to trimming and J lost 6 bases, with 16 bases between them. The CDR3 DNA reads TGTGCTAGTGGTTTTCGTAAACTAGTAAGCGATACGCAGTATTTT. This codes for CASGFRKLVSDTQYF.